Below, one TCR beta chain is given with its context. The entry originates in a study of blood T cell repertoires in COVID-19. Cohort assignment relied on participant-reported clinical history. The method was immunoSEQ multiplex PCR; TCRdb's version includes in-frame clones alone and lacks a portion of them. Among 130,000 to 150,000 clones listed, 84% were seen once. This sequence was found in a woman aged 45-59 years who had been exposed to COVID-19. The sequenced material came from PBMCs or T cells enriched from blood (not recorded which).

DNA of the CDR3: TGTGCCAGTAGTATAGCGACAGGGTTAAACACCGGGGAGCTGTTTTTT. It specifies CASSIATGLNTGELFF. The chain employs TRBV19 and TRBJ2-2; 7 positions match TRBD1. Per the germline V gene, CDR1 is LNHDA and CDR2 is SQIVND (reference sequence). This CDR3 is 16 amino acids long. V dropped 1 base and J dropped 2; count of bases not matched to a gene: 4.